A single sample is the source of the 26 T cell receptor beta chains below, sequenced in a study of CD8 T cells in Susac syndrome. Reverse transcription of about 0.45 to 1 ug RNA used random hexamers. TCRdb processed the immunoSEQ multiplex PCR reads anew with MiXCR; each CDR3 protein has one entry. The sample shows more than 95,000 distinct CDR3 sequences, about 94% of them seen only once. The sequencing input was CD8+ T cells from PBMCs. These receptors were collected from a human donor with Susac syndrome.

This rearrangement joins TRBV7-9 to TRBJ1-1, with D perhaps TRBD1 (6 bases). The V end lost 5 bases, the J end lost 7 bases, and 14 bases lay between the germline ends. The CDR3 runs to 13 residues. Looked up from germline, CDR1 is SEHNR and CDR2 is FQNEAQ (reference sequence). The CDR3 loop is CASSQGTQSEAFF. The CDR3, as DNA: TGTGCCAGCAGCCAGGGGACACAGAGTGAAGCTTTCTTT.

The chain uses TRBV7-2 and TRBJ2-1; 9 bases are a match to TRBD2. J gave up 6 bases and V 1 base, and 7 bases lay outside the gene matches. Germline V gives CDR1 SGHTA, CDR2 FQGNSA. The CDR3 sequence is 16 residues long. The CDR3: CASSLEGGRAGNEQFF. The CDR3 DNA reads as TGTGCCAGCAGCTTAGAGGGCGGGAGGGCCGGCAATGAGCAGTTCTTC.

The J gene is TRBJ2-1, the V gene TRBV7-9; TRBD2 agrees at 12 bases. Germline V gives CDR1 SEHNR, CDR2 FQNEAQ (reference sequence). This CDR3 has 15 residues. The trim removed 3 bases at V and 7 bases at J, leaving 4 bases unmatched. CDR3 sequence (DNA): TGTGCCAGCAGCTTGCCTAGCGGGAGGGGGAATGAGCAGTTCTTC. This sequence encodes CASSLPSGRGNEQFF.

The rearrangement uses TRBV6-5 and TRBJ2-5, with a possible D match to TRBD2 (5 bases). Germline CDR1 reads MNHEY; CDR2 reads SVGAGI. Between the trimmed V and J ends, which lost 2 bases and 3 bases, there was a span of 10 bases. The CDR3 is 14 residues long. For the CDR3, the DNA is TGTGCCAGCAGTTACAGGGCGGGTAAAGAGACCCAGTACTTC. Its translation: CASSYRAGKETQYF.

The chain joins TRBV4-1 to TRBJ2-5, with D unclear. Germline CDR1 and CDR2: MGHRA and YSYEKL. Trimming took off 6 bases at V and 5 bases at J, with 19 bases between the two ends. This CDR3 is built from 15 residues. The CDR3 region has the DNA TGCGCCAGCAGTCAGCTAGACTCCTCTGGGGAGACCCAGTACTTC. The encoded protein is CASSQLDSSGETQYF.

The chain carries TRBV6-4 and TRBJ2-2; D possibly uses TRBD1 or TRBD2 (5 bases each). Trimming cost V 3 bases and J 0 bases, with 11 bases left between them. Germline V CDR1 and CDR2: MRHNA, SNTAGT. The CDR3 is 16 residues long. CDR3 sequence (DNA): TGTGCCAGCAGTGAAGCCGGGGCAACGAACACCGGGGAGCTGTTTTTT. Translated, it gives CASSEAGATNTGELFF.

The rearrangement uses TRBV6-4 and TRBJ2-3, with D possibly TRBD2 on 5 matching bases. Germline V lookup: CDR1 MRHNA, CDR2 SNTAGT. The V end was cut by 0 bases, the J end by 7 bases, with 11 bases between. This CDR3 has 14 residues. The CDR3 DNA is TGTGCCAGCAGTGACTCTGAGGGCTCCAATACGCAGTATTTT. It yields the protein CASSDSEGSNTQYF.

The rearrangement joins TRBV14 to TRBJ2-4, with a possible D match to TRBD1 (6 bases). The germline V gene has CDR1 SGHDN and CDR2 FVKESK. The CDR3 contains 15 residues. Trimming took 9 bases from V and 0 from J, leaving 15 bases between them. The CDR3 nucleotides read TGTGCCAGACTCCGAACAGGGCTAGCCAAAAACATTCAGTACTTC. Protein product: CARLRTGLAKNIQYF.

The rearrangement joins TRBV29-1 to TRBJ1-2; D not resolved. V shed 5 bases and J shed 0 bases, with 16 bases lying between them. Germline values: CDR1 SQVTM, CDR2 ANQGSEA. The CDR3 length is 15 residues. CDR3 loop: CSVKISERPNYGYTF. The CDR3 nucleotides are TGCAGCGTTAAGATATCGGAACGCCCTAACTATGGCTACACCTTC.

The chain is built from TRBV29-1 and TRBJ2-6, with D maybe TRBD1 (5 bases). Germline V gene lookup returns CDR1 SQVTM and CDR2 ANQGSEA. This CDR3 has 14 amino acids. The V end lost 5 bases, the J end lost 1 base, and 9 bases lay between the germline ends. DNA for the CDR3: TGCAGCGTTCTGACAGATTCTGGGGCCAACGTCCTGACTTTC. Its protein product is CSVLTDSGANVLTF.

The chain combines TRBV5-1 with TRBJ2-1; 12 bases fit TRBD2. CDR3 size: 16 residues. Germline V gene lookup returns CDR1 SGHRS and CDR2 YFSETQ. V shed 4 bases, J shed 2 bases, and the junction held 4 bases outside the gene matches. Written as DNA, the CDR3 is TGCGCCAGCAGCCAGACTAGCGGGAGCCCCTACAATGAGCAGTTCTTC. This gives the protein CASSQTSGSPYNEQFF. Variable domain in full (rest from reference TRBV5-1 and TRBJ2-1): KAGVTQTPRYLIKTRGQQVTLSCSPISGHRSVSWYQQTPGQGLQFLFEYFSETQRNKGNFPGRFSGRQFSNSRSEMNVSTLELGDSALYLCASSQTSGSPYNEQFFGPGTRLTVL.

The J gene is TRBJ2-5, the V gene TRBV4-1, with 13 bases that match TRBD2. CDR1 is MGHRA and CDR2 is YSYEKL in the germline V gene. This CDR3 comprises 18 residues. With V trimmed by 1 base and J by 5 bases, 10 bases remained unmatched. As DNA, the CDR3 is TGCGCCAGCAGCCAAGCCCCCCCCGGGACTAGCGGGGACGAGACCCAGTACTTC. Its protein product is CASSQAPPGTSGDETQYF.

The chain has TRBV27 and TRBJ2-7, with 7 bases matching TRBD2. Germline V lookup: CDR1 MNHEY, CDR2 SMNVEV (reference sequence). The CDR3 covers 16 residues. V shed 0 bases and J 2 bases; nucleotides not matched to a gene: 7. The CDR3 DNA reads TGTGCCAGCAGTTTATCGTTTACTAGCGAGACCTACGAGCAGTACTTC. Translated: CASSLSFTSETYEQYF.

The chain joins TRBV24-1 to TRBJ2-2; the D is unclear. V shed 4 bases and J shed 6 bases, with 8 bases lying between them. Germline V lookup: CDR1 KGHDR, CDR2 SFDVKD. This CDR3 has 13 amino acids. The CDR3 protein is CATSERQAGELFF. The CDR3 DNA follows: TGTGCCACCAGTGAGCGGCAAGCCGGGGAGCTGTTTTTT.

V and J are TRBV10-3 and TRBJ1-5; D call uncertain. CDR1 is ENHRY, CDR2 SYGVKD, per germline. The CDR3 has 13 amino acids. Between the trimmed V and J ends, which lost 0 bases and 3 bases, there was a span of 3 bases. In DNA form, the CDR3 reads TGTGCCATCAGTGAGTCGAACAATCAGCCCCAGCATTTT. Protein product: CAISESNNQPQHF.

The chain is built from TRBV12-3 or TRBV12-4 and TRBJ1-2; 7 bases agree with TRBD1. CDR3 length equals 14 residues. V lost 5 bases and J lost 4; bases outside the gene matches: 7. In DNA, the CDR3 is TGTGCCAGCAGTCCCGGGACAGAGGTCTATGGCTACACCTTC. As protein: CASSPGTEVYGYTF.

This chain connects TRBV7-9 to TRBJ2-7, with D maybe TRBD1 (5 bases). With 5 bases removed from V and 7 bases from J, the gap between germline ends came to 12 bases. Germline V CDR1 and CDR2: SEHNR, FQNEAQ (reference sequence). The CDR3 has 12 residues. CDR3 DNA sequence: TGTGCCAGCAGCGAGGACACGAGGGAGCAGTACTTC. Encoded protein: CASSEDTREQYF.

The chain links TRBV20-1 to TRBJ2-4; TRBD2 is a possible D gene (6 bases). CDR1 DFQATT and CDR2 SNEGSKA come from the germline V gene (reference sequence). The CDR3 has 15 residues. V was trimmed by 0 bases and J by 6 bases, leaving 15 bases between them. The CDR3 loop reads CSARDPAGRGNIQYF. The CDR3 bases are TGCAGTGCTAGAGATCCTGCGGGGCGTGGAAACATTCAGTACTTC.

This clonotype occurred once. The chain uses TRBV3-1 and TRBJ2-1; 11 nucleotides agree with TRBD2. The V gene's germline CDR1 is LGHDT and CDR2 YNNKEL (reference sequence). V shed 4 bases, J shed 0 bases, and the junction held 5 bases outside the gene matches. This CDR3 has 17 residues. The CDR3 DNA is TGTGCCAGCAGCCCTGGACTAGCGGGCCCCTCCTACAATGAGCAGTTCTTC. It specifies CASSPGLAGPSYNEQFF.

The chain employs TRBV7-9 and TRBJ1-1, with 9 bases identical to TRBD1. Germline V CDR1 and CDR2: SEHNR, FQNEAQ (reference sequence). The ends lost 7 bases at V and 1 base at J; junction bases unmatched: 4. This CDR3 is 14 amino acids long. CDR3 sequence reads: CASTLGQGNTEAFF. CDR3 DNA: TGTGCCAGCACCCTGGGACAGGGGAACACTGAAGCTTTCTTT.

The V and J genes are TRBV20-1 and TRBJ1-1; no definite D call. Trimming took 4 bases from V and 0 from J, leaving 9 bases between them. This CDR3 region has 13 residues. The germline V gene encodes CDR1 DFQATT and CDR2 SNEGSKA (reference sequence). The CDR3 region has the DNA TGCAGTGCTACAGGTATCCTGAACACTGAAGCTTTCTTT. Protein: CSATGILNTEAFF.

The V gene is TRBV4-3, the J gene TRBJ2-1, with D maybe TRBD2 (5 bases). The V gene's germline CDR1 is LGHNA and CDR2 YSLEER. The ends were cut back, 3 bases at V and 10 bases at J, with 13 bases in the middle. This CDR3 is 13 amino acids long. The CDR3 spells CASSQGVSEEQFF. Written as DNA, the CDR3 is TGCGCCAGCAGCCAGGGAGTTTCGGAGGAGCAGTTCTTC.

This chain links TRBV30 with TRBJ2-7, with D possibly TRBD1 on 6 matching bases. The V gene's germline CDR1 is GTSNPN and CDR2 SVGIG (reference sequence). Trimming left V 0 bases short and J 7 bases short, with 19 bases between. This CDR3 has 15 residues. This chain's CDR3 is CAWSVENWGHGEQYF. CDR3 sequence (DNA): TGTGCCTGGAGTGTTGAGAATTGGGGACATGGAGAGCAGTACTTC.

The CDR3 nucleotides are TGTGCCAGCAGCTTAGGTCAGGCGTTCTCCTACGAGCAGTACTTC. It yields the protein CASSLGQAFSYEQYF. V gene TRBV11-2 combines with J gene TRBJ2-7; D uncertain. The germline V gene encodes CDR1 SGHAT and CDR2 FQNNGV. This CDR3 has 15 amino acids. Trimming took 1 base from V and 0 from J, leaving 10 bases between them.

The rearrangement uses TRBV10-2 and TRBJ2-7; TRBD2 matches 7 bases. V dropped 0 bases and J dropped 2; count of bases not matched to a gene: 10. Per the germline V gene, CDR1 is WSHSY and CDR2 is SAAADI. CDR3 length: 17 residues. This CDR3 is CASSESTPGGTTYEQYF. CDR3 DNA: TGCGCCAGCAGTGAGTCGACCCCCGGGGGGACTACCTACGAGCAGTACTTC.

The genes are TRBV20-1 and TRBJ2-5, with 9 bases matching TRBD1. J lost 4 bases, V lost 7 bases, and 7 bases had no gene match. This CDR3 has 13 residues. The germline V gene encodes CDR1 DFQATT and CDR2 SNEGSKA (reference sequence). The CDR3 region is CSVWDRDSETQYF. In DNA form, the CDR3 reads TGCAGTGTCTGGGACAGGGATTCAGAGACCCAGTACTTC.